The subject of this entry is one TCR beta chain. Which antigen it targets is not known. Qualities for individual bases were not recorded, and no much larger clone is one base off. The source of the sample is a study of control samples from healthy donors and cancer patients (dated by TCRdb to 2020 to 2022). A distance of 9 bases separates the germline ends of V and J, which lose 6 bases and 0 bases respectively. Inclusive of the bounding cysteine and phenylalanine, the CDR3 is 14 residues long. Only the CDR3 region is kept as DNA, spanning 42 bases read in frame from base 1. CDR1 and CDR2, per the germline V gene, are MNHEY and SVGAGI. The library relied on the immunoSEQ multiplex PCR assay. This immuneACCESS table, as held by TCRdb, lists in-frame sequences with V and J called but not all clones. Of the missing ones, under half trace to an unresolved V gene in checked studies; the others have no known cause. This sample comprises around 130,000 clones, 89% of them detected only once. In total, the top ten clones hold about two fifths of the sample.

The TCR was taken from a man aged 50-60 years in good health. The rearrangement joined TRBV6-5 to TRBJ1-3; perhaps TRBD1 is the D gene, with 6 bases matching. The specimen was blood. In nucleotides, the sequence is TGTGCCAGCAGGCGGACAGTCTCTGGAAACACCATATATTTT. Its translation reads: CASRRTVSGNTIYF.